The entry below describes one T cell receptor (beta chain). Clones were sequenced by immunoSEQ multiplex PCR, and TCRdb holds only the in-frame ones, with some missing. The table includes under 250,000 clones, under 90% detected once. The sample belongs to a study of blood T cell repertoires in COVID-19. About the research overall: T cells, B-cell-depleted T cells, or PBMCs supplied cDNA or gDNA.

V was clipped by 4 bases and J by 5 bases, with 15 bases between them. The length of the CDR3 is 14 residues. The germline V gene has CDR1 SGHRS and CDR2 YFSETQ. Sequenced material: PBMCs or T cells enriched from blood (not recorded which). The rearrangement joins TRBV5-1 to TRBJ1-1, with D possibly matching TRBD1 (6 bases). The TCR comes from a woman aged 40 to 50 who had been exposed to COVID-19. The CDR3 loop reads CASSGAYRVTEAFF. The CDR3, as DNA: TGCGCCAGCAGCGGGGCATACAGGGTAACTGAAGCTTTCTTT.